The next 15 T cell receptor beta chains were all read from a single sample in a study of T cell repertoires in cytomegalovirus infection. One entry per CDR3 protein, called by TCRdb with MiXCR from the reads. The sample has more than 650,000 distinct CDR3 sequences, roughly a third seen once. The specimen was PBMCs. The receptors here all came from a human donor in good health (CMV status not recorded). Some clones in this sample may be carry-over from other donors' samples.

The rearrangement links TRBV28 to TRBJ2-2; D remains ambiguous. Germline CDR1 is MDHEN and CDR2 is SYDVKM. Trimming cost V 2 bases and J 0 bases, with 19 bases left between them. The CDR3 covers 19 residues. DNA for the CDR3: TGTGCCAGCAGTTTAATCGGCCATAAATCCCCTTCGAACACCGGGGAGCTGTTTTTT. Encoded protein: CASSLIGHKSPSNTGELFF. The full variable domain, its missing parts supplied by reference TRBV28 and TRBJ2-2, is DVKVTQSSRYLVKRTGEKVFLECVQDMDHENMFWYRQDPGLGLRLIYFSYDVKMKEKGDIPEGYSVSREKKERFSLILESASTNQTSMYLCASSLIGHKSPSNTGELFFGEGSRLTVL.

The genes are TRBV29-1 and TRBJ1-6, with a possible D match to TRBD1 (5 bases). Germline CDR1 reads SQVTM; CDR2 reads ANQGSEA. Trimming pared 6 bases from V and 5 bases from J, leaving 11 bases between. The CDR3 consists of 13 residues. The CDR3 bases are TGCAGCGTCGCTGACAGTAATAATTCACCCCTCCACTTT. Translating it yields CSVADSNNSPLHF.

This clonotype was seen many times. J is TRBJ1-5 and V is TRBV19, with 10 bases fitting TRBD1. The CDR3 length is 15 residues. Trimming took 2 bases from V and 6 from J; bases not matched to a gene: 4. Looked up from germline, CDR1 is LNHDA and CDR2 is SQIVND (reference sequence). The CDR3 protein is CASSINRDRGQPQHF. CDR3 sequence (DNA): TGTGCCAGTAGTATAAACCGGGACAGGGGTCAGCCCCAGCATTTT.

This clonotype was seen at least ten times. The rearrangement links TRBV19 to TRBJ2-7; 10 bases map to TRBD1. V lost 5 bases and J lost 1; bases outside the gene matches: 8. Per germline, CDR1 LNHDA and CDR2 SQIVND (reference sequence). This CDR3 has 16 amino acids. The CDR3 DNA is TGTGCCAGTAGTTCAACAGACAGGGGGCGGTCCTACGAGCAGTACTTC. Its protein product is CASSSTDRGRSYEQYF.

This clonotype has a handful of counts. The chain uses TRBV2 and TRBJ2-1, with D tentatively TRBD2 (6 bases). The ends were cut back, 10 bases at V and 2 bases at J, with 12 bases in the middle. There are 13 residues in the CDR3. Germline-derived CDR1 and CDR2 are SNHLY and FYNNEI. This CDR3 is CATPSGPYNEQFF. The CDR3 DNA reads as TGTGCCACCCCGAGCGGGCCCTACAATGAGCAGTTCTTC.

This clonotype has a handful of counts. The chain uses TRBV27 and TRBJ1-5; the D is unclear. The germline V and J ends were trimmed by 6 bases and 5 bases, with 5 bases remaining between them. The CDR3 runs to 11 residues. Germline loops: CDR1 MNHEY, CDR2 SMNVEV (reference sequence). Here the CDR3 reads CASRRHQPQHF. Written as DNA, the CDR3 is TGTGCCAGCAGGAGACATCAGCCCCAGCATTTT.

This chain joins TRBV12-3 or TRBV12-4 and TRBJ2-1; D is undetermined. Trimming pared 6 bases from V and 0 bases from J, leaving 9 bases between. The CDR3 loop spans 14 amino acids. CDR3 DNA sequence: TGTGCCAGCAGGCCGACTGACTCCTACAATGAGCAGTTCTTC. Amino acids: CASRPTDSYNEQFF.

The chain couples TRBV20-1 to TRBJ2-7, with 8 bases aligning to TRBD2. The CDR3 has 15 amino acids. Germline V gene lookup returns CDR1 DFQATT and CDR2 SNEGSKA (reference sequence). Trimming took 5 bases from V and 1 from J; bases not matched to a gene: 10. The CDR3 bases are TGCAGTGCTCGGCCGGCCAGCGGGAGTTCCTACGAGCAGTACTTC. This gives the protein CSARPASGSSYEQYF.

The table lists this clonotype with a few counts. V and J are TRBV28 and TRBJ2-5, with D possibly matching TRBD2 (6 bases). Trimming stripped 6 bases from V and 1 base from J, with 18 bases between. The CDR3 has 16 amino acids. The germline V gene encodes CDR1 MDHEN and CDR2 SYDVKM. CDR3 amino acids: CASSKAGTNPQETQYF. CDR3 in DNA: TGTGCCAGCAGCAAGGCGGGGACGAATCCCCAAGAGACCCAGTACTTC.

This clonotype came up a few times. The chain's CDR3 is CATSDYGGEAFF. DNA for the CDR3: TGTGCCACCAGTGATTACGGGGGTGAAGCTTTCTTT. The V gene is TRBV24-1, the J gene TRBJ1-1; the D gene is possibly TRBD1 (5 bases). This CDR3 has 12 amino acids. Trimming took off 2 bases at V and 7 bases at J, with 7 bases between the two ends. Per the germline V gene, CDR1 is KGHDR and CDR2 is SFDVKD.

The genes are TRBV19 and TRBJ1-4; TRBD1 matches 8 bases. This CDR3 spans 13 amino acids. CDR1 and CDR2 (germline): LNHDA, SQIVND (reference sequence). J lost 8 bases, V lost 10 bases, and 9 bases had no gene match. CDR3: CATHGQGGEKLFF. The CDR3 coding sequence is TGTGCCACTCACGGACAGGGAGGGGAAAAACTGTTTTTT.

In this sample, this clonotype turned up many times. The chain recombines TRBV27 with TRBJ2-7; no clear D. Germline CDR1 is MNHEY and CDR2 is SMNVEV (reference sequence). The CDR3 contains 15 residues. V gave up 3 bases and J gave up 1 base, with 13 bases separating them. Here the CDR3 DNA reads TGTGCCAGCAGTTTCGCTAGTGGGAATTCCTACGAGCAGTACTTC. Translating gives CASSFASGNSYEQYF.

V and J are TRBV10-3 and TRBJ1-1, with 7 bases fitting TRBD1. Germline assignment: CDR1 ENHRY and CDR2 SYGVKD. This CDR3 spans 13 amino acids. V shed 4 bases and J 4 bases; nucleotides not matched to a gene: 3. The CDR3 sequence is CAISVDRATEAFF. The CDR3 DNA sequence: TGTGCCATCAGTGTCGACAGGGCCACTGAAGCTTTCTTT.

In this sample, this clonotype turned up many times. V and J are TRBV11-2 and TRBJ1-2; 8 bases match TRBD1. The CDR3 covers 14 residues. Germline V gene sequence: CDR1 SGHAT, CDR2 FQNNGV. Unmatched junction bases numbered 4, after V lost 3 bases and J lost 4 bases. CDR3 nucleotides: TGTGCCAGCAGCTTGGACAGGGCCACCTATGGCTACACCTTC. Protein product: CASSLDRATYGYTF.

In DNA form, the CDR3 reads TGCGCCAGCAGCCAAGATCCTGGCAGGGGGCGGCAGTACTTC. The encoded protein is CASSQDPGRGRQYF. This chain links TRBV4-1 with TRBJ2-7, with 8 bases matching TRBD1. V lost 0 bases, J lost 9 bases, and 7 bases stayed unmatched. The germline V gene has CDR1 MGHRA and CDR2 YSYEKL. CDR3 size: 14 residues.